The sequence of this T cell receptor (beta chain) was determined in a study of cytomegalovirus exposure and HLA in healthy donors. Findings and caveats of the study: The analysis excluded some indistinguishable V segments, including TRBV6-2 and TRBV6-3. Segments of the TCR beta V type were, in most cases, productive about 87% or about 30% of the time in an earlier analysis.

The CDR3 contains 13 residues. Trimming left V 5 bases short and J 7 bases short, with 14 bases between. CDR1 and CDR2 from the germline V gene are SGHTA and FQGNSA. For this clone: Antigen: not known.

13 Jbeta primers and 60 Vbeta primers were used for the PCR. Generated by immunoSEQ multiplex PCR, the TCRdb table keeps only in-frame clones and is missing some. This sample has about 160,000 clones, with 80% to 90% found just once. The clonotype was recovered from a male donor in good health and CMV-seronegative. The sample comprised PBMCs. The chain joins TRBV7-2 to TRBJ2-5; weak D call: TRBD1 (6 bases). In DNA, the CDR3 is TGTGCCAGCAGCACAGGGACCACGGGGACCCAGTACTTC. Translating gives CASSTGTTGTQYF.